The 26 T cell receptor beta chains in this list originate from one sample, sequenced in a study of spatial heterogeneity in lung cancer (dated by TCRdb to about 2019). Library creation used 5' RACE. Sequencing relied on a NextSeq 500. The public reads were reprocessed in TCRdb via fastp at Q25 and MiXCR, keeping in-frame beta chains. All rows with the same CDR3 protein become a single entry with the most common DNA and genes. In all, the sample holds about 36,000 distinct CDR3 sequences, and less than 9% of those were seen once. The top ten clonotypes cover over 25% of the sample. The time point label of this sample denotes: sample taken at primary tumor resection. The sequencing used PBMCs, collected at surgery. The receptors were gathered from a female donor with early-stage non-small cell lung cancer.

This clonotype came up many times. This sequence joins TRBV7-8 and TRBJ1-1; tentative D call: TRBD1 (6 bases). V was pared by 1 base and J by 6 bases, with 24 bases between. CDR1 is SGHVS and CDR2 is FQNEAQ in the germline V gene. The CDR3 has 18 amino acids. The CDR3 region is CASSLEGVPEVIRPEAFF. CDR3 DNA: TGTGCCAGCAGCTTAGAGGGGGTACCGGAAGTTATACGACCTGAAGCTTTCTTT.

On this clonotype: A read error may explain this, as a much larger clone is one base away. The chain links TRBV7-2 to TRBJ2-7, with 7 bases identical to TRBD1. The germline V gene encodes CDR1 SGHTA and CDR2 FQGNSA. The CDR3 is 13 residues long. The CDR3 DNA is TGTGCCAGCAGCCTCTACAGGGGCTACAAGCAGTACTTC. It is translated as CASSLYRGYKQYF.

Ten or more counts support this clonotype. This chain uses TRBV5-1 with TRBJ1-1, with no clear D. This CDR3 has 14 residues. Trimming removed 6 bases from V and 3 bases from J, with 15 bases in between. The V gene's germline CDR1 is SGHRS and CDR2 YFSETQ. The DNA of the CDR3 is TGCGCCAGCAACCTAGTCCCGGAGCACACTGAAGCTTTCTTT. Protein product: CASNLVPEHTEAFF.

This clonotype was counted at least ten times. The CDR3: CASSLLDRVTEAFF. DNA for the CDR3: TGTGCCAGCAGCCTGCTAGACAGGGTCACTGAAGCTTTCTTT. The chain couples TRBV28 to TRBJ1-1, with 7 bases that match TRBD1. Trimming cost V 6 bases and J 4 bases; bases outside gene matches: 8. The CDR3 is 14 amino acids. From germline, CDR1 is MDHEN and CDR2 SYDVKM.

J is TRBJ1-1 and V is TRBV30; no reliable D call. Germline V gives CDR1 GTSNPN, CDR2 SVGIG (reference sequence). V lost 2 bases, J lost 5 bases, and 21 bases lay in between. The CDR3 is 16 amino acids. DNA of the CDR3: TGTGCCTGGAGTTCCCACCCCTCGATGGGGTATACTGAAGCTTTCTTT. Protein sequence: CAWSSHPSMGYTEAFF. Full variable domain (outside the CDR3, taken from reference TRBV30 and TRBJ1-1): SQTIHQWPATLVQPVGSPLSLECTVEGTSNPNLYWYRQAAGRGLQLLFYSVGIGQISSEVPQNLSASRPQDRQFILSSKKLLLSDSGFYLCAWSSHPSMGYTEAFFGQGTRLTVV.

This clonotype occurred a few times. This chain uses TRBV23-1 with TRBJ2-5, with a weak D call TRBD1 (6 bases). TRBV23-1 is identified as an open reading frame with a role that is uncertain. The CDR3 runs to 16 residues. The germline V and J ends were trimmed by 0 bases and 1 base, with 12 bases remaining between them. The CDR3: CASSQSARGTQETQYF. The CDR3 nucleotides are TGCGCCAGCAGTCAATCTGCCAGGGGCACCCAAGAGACCCAGTACTTC.

Here the CDR3 DNA reads TGTGCCATCAGTGAGGGAGCAGGGTTTGGCCAGCCCCAGCATTTT. Amino acids: CAISEGAGFGQPQHF. V usage is TRBV10-3 and J usage is TRBJ1-5; tentatively, D is TRBD1 (5 bases). Trimming took 2 bases from V and 7 from J, leaving 15 bases between them. The CDR3 contains 15 residues. Germline CDR1 reads ENHRY; CDR2 reads SYGVKD.

In this sample, this clonotype turned up many times. The chain's CDR3 is CASSPFWGSGANVLTF. The CDR3 DNA reads TGTGCCAGCTCACCATTTTGGGGCTCTGGGGCCAACGTCCTGACTTTC. V and J are TRBV18 and TRBJ2-6; no definite D call. Germline V CDR1 and CDR2: KGHSH, LQKENI. Deletions cut 2 bases from V and 0 bases from J, with 8 bases between. There are 16 residues in the CDR3.

This clonotype has ten or more counts. V gene TRBV6-5 combines with J gene TRBJ2-3, with D unclear. Germline-derived CDR1 and CDR2 are MNHEY and SVGAGI. The V gene lost 6 bases and the J gene lost 0 bases, with 4 bases spanning the gap. The CDR3 runs to 12 residues. This CDR3 is CASRQSTDTQYF. CDR3 in DNA: TGTGCCAGCAGACAAAGCACAGATACGCAGTATTTT.

This clonotype was counted at least ten times. The chain employs TRBV7-2 and TRBJ2-2, with 8 bases that match TRBD2. J was trimmed by 6 bases and V by 3 bases; bases with no gene match: 9. In germline, CDR1 is SGHTA, CDR2 FQGNSA. The CDR3 length is 16 residues. CDR3 sequence reads: CASSFAGTSMAGELFF. The CDR3, as DNA: TGTGCCAGCAGCTTCGCCGGGACTAGTATGGCCGGGGAGCTGTTTTTT. Full variable domain (missing parts from reference TRBV7-2 and TRBJ2-2): GAGVSQSPSNKVTEKGKDVELRCDPISGHTALYWYRQSLGQGLEFLIYFQGNSAPDKSGLPSDRFSAERTGGSVSTLTIQRTQQEDSAVYLCASSFAGTSMAGELFFGEGSRLTVL.

In its sample, this clonotype was seen a few times. This chain uses TRBV7-3 with TRBJ2-3, with TRBD2 matching over 8 bases. Germline V lookup: CDR1 SGHTA, CDR2 FQGTGA. The CDR3 has 16 residues. Trimming took 5 bases from V and 5 from J; bases not matched to a gene: 12. The CDR3 bases are TGTGCCAGCAGCGGGACTAGTCAGGAGACCGGAGATACGCAGTATTTT. Its translation: CASSGTSQETGDTQYF.

The table lists this clonotype with many counts. The rearrangement joins TRBV6-5 to TRBJ1-2; unclear D gene. Germline lookup yields CDR1 MNHEY and CDR2 SVGAGI. This CDR3 spans 11 amino acids. V lost 8 bases and J 8 bases, leaving 12 bases between the germline ends. This CDR3 is CASLAGGGYTF. As DNA, the CDR3 is TGTGCCAGCCTGGCGGGAGGGGGCTACACCTTC.

This clonotype was found many times. The chain carries TRBV4-3 and TRBJ2-7; no reliable D call. The CDR3 runs to 14 residues. Germline loops: CDR1 LGHNA, CDR2 YSLEER. Trimming pared 1 base from V and 3 bases from J, leaving 10 bases between. DNA for the CDR3: TGCGCCAGCAGCCAAGGTTTCAGAAGCTACGAGCAGTACTTC. Its translation is CASSQGFRSYEQYF.

DNA for the CDR3: TGTGCCAGCACTCCCACACGGGCCTATGGCTACACCTTC. Protein: CASTPTRAYGYTF. This chain connects TRBV2 to TRBJ1-2; D is uncertain. The CDR3 length is 13 residues. Germline V gene sequence: CDR1 SNHLY, CDR2 FYNNEI. V lost 7 bases, J lost 4 bases, and 13 bases lay in between.

Many counts were recorded for this clonotype. The V gene is TRBV19, the J gene TRBJ2-1; TRBD2 aligns across 8 bases. Losses at the gene ends were 3 bases for V and 6 bases for J; bases not matched to a gene: 10. From germline, CDR1 is LNHDA and CDR2 SQIVND (reference sequence). The CDR3 runs 16 residues. The CDR3 reads CASSIGRLAGLNEQFF. The DNA of the CDR3 is TGTGCCAGTAGTATTGGTCGGCTAGCGGGCCTCAATGAGCAGTTCTTC.

There are a few counts of this clonotype. The chain combines TRBV20-1 with TRBJ2-3, with D possibly being TRBD1 (7 bases). The CDR3 has 14 residues. The germline V and J ends were trimmed by 0 bases and 6 bases, with 13 bases remaining between them. Germline assignment: CDR1 DFQATT and CDR2 SNEGSKA (reference sequence). The CDR3 DNA follows: TGCAGTGCTAGAGATGCTCAGGGGGGCGATACGCAGTATTTT. It specifies CSARDAQGGDTQYF.

This clonotype was seen a handful of times. The V and J genes are TRBV29-1 and TRBJ2-7; TRBD1 agrees at 9 bases. Germline V lookup: CDR1 SQVTM, CDR2 ANQGSEA. With 1 base clipped from V and 0 bases from J, the junction kept 4 bases outside the gene matches. This CDR3 region has 15 residues. The CDR3 bases are TGCAGCGTTGAAGGGCCGGGACAGGGCTCCTACGAGCAGTACTTC. Translating gives CSVEGPGQGSYEQYF.

This clonotype occurred many times. The V gene is TRBV29-1, the J gene TRBJ2-7; D possibly corresponds to TRBD1 (5 bases). Germline lookup yields CDR1 SQVTM and CDR2 ANQGSEA. The CDR3 has 12 residues. Trimming removed 6 bases at V and 8 bases at J, with 17 bases between. The CDR3 loop is CSVGPGQGKQYF. CDR3 in DNA: TGCAGCGTGGGTCCTGGGCAGGGCAAGCAGTACTTC.

This clonotype was recorded at least ten times. The rearrangement uses TRBV20-1 and TRBJ1-4, with D possibly being TRBD1 (5 bases). The germline V and J ends were trimmed by 1 base and 0 bases, with 15 bases remaining between them. CDR3 size: 17 residues. The germline V gene encodes CDR1 DFQATT and CDR2 SNEGSKA (reference sequence). The CDR3, as DNA: TGCAGTGCTAGAGGACCCCTTGGGGGTTCAACTAATGAAAAACTGTTTTTT. This gives the protein CSARGPLGGSTNEKLFF.

This clonotype was counted ten times or more. V usage is TRBV7-9 and J usage is TRBJ2-1; TRBD1 might be the D (5 bases). The CDR3 has 15 amino acids. Germline V gives CDR1 SEHNR, CDR2 FQNEAQ (reference sequence). V was pared by 5 bases and J by 3 bases, with 14 bases between. The CDR3 region has the DNA TGTGCCAGCAGCCTTCAAGACAGTATCTACAATGAGCAGTTCTTC. Protein: CASSLQDSIYNEQFF. Full variable domain (outside the CDR3, taken from reference TRBV7-9 and TRBJ2-1): DTGVSQNPRHKITKRGQNVTFRCDPISEHNRLYWYRQTLGQGPEFLTYFQNEAQLEKSRLLSDRFSAERPKGSFSTLEIQRTEQGDSAMYLCASSLQDSIYNEQFFGPGTRLTVL.

As concerns this clonotype: This clone may be a read error of a much larger clone one base away. The chain links TRBV11-3 to TRBJ2-1; possible D gene TRBD2, 6 bases. The CDR3 totals 15 residues. With 1 base removed from V and 5 bases from J, the gap between germline ends came to 12 bases. In germline, CDR1 is SGHNT, CDR2 YENEEA. For the CDR3, the DNA is TGTGCCAGCAGCTTAGGCGGGATGATTAACAATGAGCAGTTCTTC. Translation: CASSLGGMINNEQFF.

This clonotype has at least ten counts. This chain links TRBV28 with TRBJ1-2, with D hard to call. Germline CDR1 and CDR2: MDHEN and SYDVKM. CDR3 size: 14 residues. Between the trimmed V and J ends, which lost 7 bases and 1 base, there was a span of 13 bases. The CDR3 reads CASTQFRVNYGYTF. DNA of the CDR3: TGTGCCAGCACCCAATTTAGGGTTAACTATGGCTACACCTTC.

This clonotype was observed a few times. The V and J genes are TRBV6-6 and TRBJ1-2; 8 bases match TRBD1. Germline loops: CDR1 MNHNY, CDR2 SVGAGI (reference sequence). Losses at the gene ends were 6 bases for V and 6 bases for J; bases not matched to a gene: 6. CDR3 length: 13 amino acids. The CDR3 DNA reads as TGTGCCAGCAGCCTTGACAGGGGTAATGGCTACACCTTC. As protein: CASSLDRGNGYTF.

This clonotype was counted ten times or more. The V gene is TRBV7-2, the J gene TRBJ2-5, with a weak D call TRBD1 (5 bases). The CDR3 runs 13 residues. The V end was cut by 2 bases, the J end by 6 bases, with 10 bases between. Germline CDR1 is SGHTA and CDR2 is FQGNSA. This CDR3 reads CASSLSQGKTQYF. CDR3 DNA sequence: TGTGCCAGCAGCTTATCCCAGGGAAAGACCCAGTACTTC.

This clonotype was picked up a small number of times. The gene calls are TRBV28 and TRBJ2-2; D possibly matches TRBD1 or TRBD2 (5 bases each). The CDR3 has 14 residues. The V end lost 8 bases, the J end lost 1 base, and 11 bases lay between the germline ends. Germline V gene lookup returns CDR1 MDHEN and CDR2 SYDVKM. As DNA, the CDR3 is TGTGCCAGCTGGGGACGGCAGAACACCGGGGAGCTGTTTTTT. Protein product: CASWGRQNTGELFF.

The rearrangement uses TRBV6-2 or TRBV6-3 and TRBJ2-5; D ambiguous. CDR1 and CDR2 from the germline V gene are MNHEY and SVGEGT. The CDR3 is 14 amino acids. V was trimmed by 0 bases and J by 5 bases, leaving 10 bases between them. The CDR3 coding sequence is TGTGCCAGCAGTTACTCGAGGATTGAGGAGACCCAGTACTTC. Its protein is CASSYSRIEETQYF.